This record concerns one T cell receptor beta chain sequence. The antigen is not known. With constant-segment primers, 5'RACE yielded cDNA libraries of TCR alpha and TCR beta that carried sample barcodes and UMIs. TCRdb re-called the 5' RACE reads through MiXCR, storing one row per CDR3 protein. The sample has roughly 170,000 distinct CDR3 sequences, approximately 17% seen once. The CDR3 covers 19 residues. Germline values: CDR1 DFQATT, CDR2 SNEGSKA (reference sequence). J lost 0 bases, V lost 6 bases, and 19 bases had no gene match. The data originate from a study of T-cell memory formation after mild COVID-19. Study-level background: TCR clusters mostly belonged to single donors.

The study, taken as a whole, reports: Contracting clones localized mainly to CM and EM when CD4+ and mainly to EMRA when CD8+. Clones that contracted from day 15 to 85 had balanced CD4/CD8; later expanders were CD4+ biased.

The sequenced sample consisted of PBMCs or a T cell subset sorted from them (not recorded which). The receptor was derived from a man between 18 and 29 years old who had mild COVID-19 (a few samples of this study predate the infection). Cell type and time point are not known. The chain has TRBV20-1 and TRBJ1-1; 10 bases are a match to TRBD1. This CDR3 is CSAQKRGGQGRGMNTEAFF. In nucleotides, the CDR3 is TGCAGTGCCCAAAAAAGAGGGGGACAGGGGCGCGGGATGAACACTGAAGCTTTCTTT.